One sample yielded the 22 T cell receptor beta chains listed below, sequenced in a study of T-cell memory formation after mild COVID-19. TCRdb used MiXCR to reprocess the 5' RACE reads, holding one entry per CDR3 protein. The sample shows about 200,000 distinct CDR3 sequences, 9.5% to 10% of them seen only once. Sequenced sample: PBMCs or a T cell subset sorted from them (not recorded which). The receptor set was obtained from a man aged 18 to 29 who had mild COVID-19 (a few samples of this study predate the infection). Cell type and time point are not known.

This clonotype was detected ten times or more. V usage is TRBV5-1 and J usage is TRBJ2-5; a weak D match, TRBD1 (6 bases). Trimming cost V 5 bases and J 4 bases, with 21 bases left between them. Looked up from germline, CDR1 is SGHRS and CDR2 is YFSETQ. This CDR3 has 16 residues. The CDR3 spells CASSRQDRPEGETQYF. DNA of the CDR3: TGCGCCAGCAGTCGTCAGGACAGACCCGAGGGAGAGACCCAGTACTTC.

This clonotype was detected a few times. The CDR3 sequence: CASSQSRVTGQYF. CDR3 coding DNA: TGCGCCAGCAGCCAATCGAGGGTCACTGGGCAGTACTTC. This chain uses TRBV4-3 with TRBJ2-7; possibly TRBD2 for D (5 bases). Germline loops: CDR1 LGHNA, CDR2 YSLEER. Trimming shortened V by 2 bases and J by 9 bases, and 14 bases separated the two germline ends. The CDR3 runs to 13 residues.

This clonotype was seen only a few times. Here the CDR3 DNA reads TGTGCCATCAGTGAGTCGGACTATCGAAGAGGGGAGCTGTTTTTT. Translation: CAISESDYRRGELFF. The rearrangement links TRBV10-3 to TRBJ2-2; D is possibly TRBD2 (6 bases). V shed 0 bases and J shed 8 bases, with 13 bases lying between them. Germline V lookup: CDR1 ENHRY, CDR2 SYGVKD. The CDR3 runs 15 residues.

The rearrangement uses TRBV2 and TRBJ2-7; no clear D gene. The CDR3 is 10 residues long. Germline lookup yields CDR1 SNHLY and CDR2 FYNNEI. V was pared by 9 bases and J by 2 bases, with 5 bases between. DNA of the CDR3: TGTGCCAGTGCGACCTACGAGCAGTACTTC. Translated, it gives CASATYEQYF.

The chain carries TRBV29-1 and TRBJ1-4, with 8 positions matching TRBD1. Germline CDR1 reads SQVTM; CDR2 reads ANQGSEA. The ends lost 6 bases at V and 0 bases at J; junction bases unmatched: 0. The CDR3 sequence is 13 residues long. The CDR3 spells CSVQGATNEKLFF. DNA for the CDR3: TGCAGCGTACAGGGGGCAACTAATGAAAAACTGTTTTTT.

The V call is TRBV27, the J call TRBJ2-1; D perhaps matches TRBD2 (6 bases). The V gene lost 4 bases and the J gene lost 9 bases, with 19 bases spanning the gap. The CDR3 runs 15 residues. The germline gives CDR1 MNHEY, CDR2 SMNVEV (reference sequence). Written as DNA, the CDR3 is TGTGCCAGCAGTTACCGAATCGGGACTTTGAGTGAGCAGTTCTTC. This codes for CASSYRIGTLSEQFF.

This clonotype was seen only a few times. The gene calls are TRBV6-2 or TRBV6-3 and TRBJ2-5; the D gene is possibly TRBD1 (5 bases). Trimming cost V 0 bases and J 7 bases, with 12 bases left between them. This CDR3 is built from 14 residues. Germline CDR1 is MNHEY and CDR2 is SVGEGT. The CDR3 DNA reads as TGTGCCAGCAGTTACTCCCAGGGCAGGGTGACCCAGTACTTC. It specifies CASSYSQGRVTQYF.

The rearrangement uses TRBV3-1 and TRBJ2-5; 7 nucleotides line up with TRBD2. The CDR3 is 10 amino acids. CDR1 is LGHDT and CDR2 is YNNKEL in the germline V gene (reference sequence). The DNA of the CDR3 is TGTGGGGGGGGAGGAGAGACCCAGTACTTC. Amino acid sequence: CGGGGETQYF.

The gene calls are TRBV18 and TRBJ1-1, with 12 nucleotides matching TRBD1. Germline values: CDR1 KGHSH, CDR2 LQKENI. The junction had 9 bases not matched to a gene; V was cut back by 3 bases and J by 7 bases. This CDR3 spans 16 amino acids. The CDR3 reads CASSPTPGQGAGEAFF. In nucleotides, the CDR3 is TGTGCCAGCTCACCGACTCCGGGACAGGGGGCGGGTGAAGCTTTCTTT.

CDR3 DNA: TGTGCCAGCAGTTACAAGGGACAGAATAATTCACCCCTCCACTTT. This gives the protein CASSYKGQNNSPLHF. The rearrangement joins TRBV6-5 to TRBJ1-6; 7 bases are a match to TRBD1. The germline V gene encodes CDR1 MNHEY and CDR2 SVGAGI. The length of the CDR3 is 15 residues. V dropped 2 bases and J dropped 5; count of bases not matched to a gene: 3.

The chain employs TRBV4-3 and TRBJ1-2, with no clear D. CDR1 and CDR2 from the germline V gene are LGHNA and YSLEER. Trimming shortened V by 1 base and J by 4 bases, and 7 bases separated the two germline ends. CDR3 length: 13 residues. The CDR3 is CASSQGVTYGYTF. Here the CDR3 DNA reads TGCGCCAGCAGCCAAGGGGTTACCTATGGCTACACCTTC.

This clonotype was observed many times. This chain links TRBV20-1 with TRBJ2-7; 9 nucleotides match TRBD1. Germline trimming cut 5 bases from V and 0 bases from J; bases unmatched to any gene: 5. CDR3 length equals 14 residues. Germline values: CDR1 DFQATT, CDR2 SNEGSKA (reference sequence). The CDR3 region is CSAQTGGHSYEQYF. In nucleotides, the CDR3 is TGCAGTGCTCAAACAGGGGGCCACTCCTACGAGCAGTACTTC.

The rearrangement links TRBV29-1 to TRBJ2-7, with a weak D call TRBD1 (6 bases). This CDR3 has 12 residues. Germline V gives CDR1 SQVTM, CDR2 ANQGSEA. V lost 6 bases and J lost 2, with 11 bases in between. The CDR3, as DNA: TGCAGCGTGCTCAGGGGTCCCTACGAGCAGTACTTC. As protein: CSVLRGPYEQYF.

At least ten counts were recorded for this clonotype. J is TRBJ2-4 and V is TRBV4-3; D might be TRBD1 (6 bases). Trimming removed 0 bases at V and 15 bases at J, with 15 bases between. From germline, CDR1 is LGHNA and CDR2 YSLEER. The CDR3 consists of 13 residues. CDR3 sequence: CASSQDLMRQAYF. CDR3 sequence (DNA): TGCGCCAGCAGCCAAGATCTTATGCGACAGGCGTACTTC.

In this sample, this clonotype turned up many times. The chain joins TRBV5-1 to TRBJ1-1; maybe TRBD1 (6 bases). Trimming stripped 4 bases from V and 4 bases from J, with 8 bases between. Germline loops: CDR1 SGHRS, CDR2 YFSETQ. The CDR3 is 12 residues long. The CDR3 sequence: CASSLRGTEAFF. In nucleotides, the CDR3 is TGCGCCAGCAGCCTCAGGGGCACTGAAGCTTTCTTT.

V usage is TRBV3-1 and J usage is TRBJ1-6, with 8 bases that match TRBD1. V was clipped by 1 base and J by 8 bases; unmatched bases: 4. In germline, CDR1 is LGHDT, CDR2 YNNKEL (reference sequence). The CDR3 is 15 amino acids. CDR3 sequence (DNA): TGTGCCAGCAGCCAAGTATACAGGGGGGATTCACCCCTCCACTTT. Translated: CASSQVYRGDSPLHF.

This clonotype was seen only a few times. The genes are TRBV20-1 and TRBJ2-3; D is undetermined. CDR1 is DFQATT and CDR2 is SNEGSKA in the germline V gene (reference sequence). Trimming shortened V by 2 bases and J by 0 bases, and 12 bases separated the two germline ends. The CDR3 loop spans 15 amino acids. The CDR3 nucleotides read TGCAGTGCTAGACCCCGAAGGTCTAGCACAGATACGCAGTATTTT. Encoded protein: CSARPRRSSTDTQYF.

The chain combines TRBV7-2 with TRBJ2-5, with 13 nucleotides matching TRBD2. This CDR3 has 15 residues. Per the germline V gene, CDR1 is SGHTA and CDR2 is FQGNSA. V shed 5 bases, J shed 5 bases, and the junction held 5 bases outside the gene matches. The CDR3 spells CASSAGLAGEETQYF. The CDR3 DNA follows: TGTGCCAGCAGCGCCGGACTAGCGGGGGAGGAGACCCAGTACTTC.

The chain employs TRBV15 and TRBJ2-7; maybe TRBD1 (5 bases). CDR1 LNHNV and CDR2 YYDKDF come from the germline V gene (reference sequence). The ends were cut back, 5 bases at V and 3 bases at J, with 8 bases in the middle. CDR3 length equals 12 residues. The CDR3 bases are TGTGCCACCAGCCCAACAGGCTACGAGCAGTACGTC. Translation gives CATSPTGYEQYV.

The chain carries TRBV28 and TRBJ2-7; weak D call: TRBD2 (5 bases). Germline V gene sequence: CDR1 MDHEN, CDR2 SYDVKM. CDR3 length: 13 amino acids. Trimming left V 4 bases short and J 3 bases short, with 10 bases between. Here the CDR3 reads CASSSGFLYEQYV. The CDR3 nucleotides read TGTGCCAGCAGTTCGGGGTTCCTCTACGAGCAGTACGTC.

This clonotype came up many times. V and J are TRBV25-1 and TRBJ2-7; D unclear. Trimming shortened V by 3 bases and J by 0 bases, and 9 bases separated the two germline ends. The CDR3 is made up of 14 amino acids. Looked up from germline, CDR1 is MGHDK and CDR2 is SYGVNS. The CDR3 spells CASSEASSSYEQYF. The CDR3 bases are TGTGCCAGCAGTGAGGCTTCTAGCTCCTACGAGCAGTACTTC.

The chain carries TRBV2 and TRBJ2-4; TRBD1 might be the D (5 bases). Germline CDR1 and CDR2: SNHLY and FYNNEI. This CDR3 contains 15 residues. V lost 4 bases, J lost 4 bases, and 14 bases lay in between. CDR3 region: CASSAHEGAKNIQYF. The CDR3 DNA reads TGTGCCAGCAGTGCCCATGAAGGGGCAAAAAACATTCAGTACTTC.